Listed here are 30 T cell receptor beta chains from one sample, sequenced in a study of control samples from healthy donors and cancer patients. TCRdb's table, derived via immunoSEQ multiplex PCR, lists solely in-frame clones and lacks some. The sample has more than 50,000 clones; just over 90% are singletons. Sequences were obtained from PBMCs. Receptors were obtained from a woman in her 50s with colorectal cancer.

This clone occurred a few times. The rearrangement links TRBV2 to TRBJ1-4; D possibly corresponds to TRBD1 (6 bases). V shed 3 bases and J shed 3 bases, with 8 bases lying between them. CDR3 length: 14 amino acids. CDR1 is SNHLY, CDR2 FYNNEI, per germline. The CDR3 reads CASSEGGPNEKLFF. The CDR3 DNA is TGTGCCAGCAGTGAGGGGGGCCCTAATGAAAAACTGTTTTTT.

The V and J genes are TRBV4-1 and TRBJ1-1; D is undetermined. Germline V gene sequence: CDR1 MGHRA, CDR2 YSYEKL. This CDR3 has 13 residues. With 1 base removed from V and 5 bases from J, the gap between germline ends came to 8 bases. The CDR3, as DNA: TGCGCCAGCAGCCAAGCTGAATGGACTGAAGCTTTCTTT. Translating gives CASSQAEWTEAFF.

CDR3: CASSVGITGARGNTIYF. CDR3 bases: TGTGCCAGCAGCGTAGGGATAACAGGGGCGAGAGGAAACACCATATATTTT. This chain uses TRBV9 with TRBJ1-3, with TRBD1 identical over 7 bases. V was pared by 0 bases and J by 4 bases, with 10 bases of the junction left unmatched. The CDR3 is 17 residues long. Germline values: CDR1 SGDLS, CDR2 YYNGEE.

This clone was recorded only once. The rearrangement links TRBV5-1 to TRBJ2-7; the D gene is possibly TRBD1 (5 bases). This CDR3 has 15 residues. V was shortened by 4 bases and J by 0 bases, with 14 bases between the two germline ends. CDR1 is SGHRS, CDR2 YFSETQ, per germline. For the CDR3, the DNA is TGCGCCAGCAGCCCAGGGTTTCCACTCTCCTACGAGCAGTACTTC. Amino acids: CASSPGFPLSYEQYF.

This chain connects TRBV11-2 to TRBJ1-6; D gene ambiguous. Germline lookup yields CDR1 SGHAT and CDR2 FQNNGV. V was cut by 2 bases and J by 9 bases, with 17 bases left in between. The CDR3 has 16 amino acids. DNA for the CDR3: TGTGCCAGCAGCTTATTTAGTGTGGGAAATGGTTCACCCCTCCACTTT. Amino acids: CASSLFSVGNGSPLHF. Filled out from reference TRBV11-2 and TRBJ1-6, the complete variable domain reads EAGVAQSPRYKIIEKRQSVAFWCNPISGHATLYWYQQILGQGPKLLIQFQNNGVVDDSQLPKDRFSAERLKGVDSTLKIQPAKLEDSAVYLCASSLFSVGNGSPLHFGNGTRLTVT.

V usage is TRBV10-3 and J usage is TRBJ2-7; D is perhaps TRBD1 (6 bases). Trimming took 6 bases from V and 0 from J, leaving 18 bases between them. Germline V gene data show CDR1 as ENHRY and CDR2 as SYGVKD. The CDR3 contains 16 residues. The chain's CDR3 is CAIRTGQGQSSYEQYF. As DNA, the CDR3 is TGTGCCATCAGGACCGGCCAGGGGCAGAGCTCCTACGAGCAGTACTTC.

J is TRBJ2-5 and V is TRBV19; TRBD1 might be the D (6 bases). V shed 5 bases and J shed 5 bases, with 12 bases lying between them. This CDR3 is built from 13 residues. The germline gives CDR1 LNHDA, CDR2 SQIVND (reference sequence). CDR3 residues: CASSLTQGETQYF. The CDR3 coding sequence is TGTGCCAGTAGTCTGACCCAGGGGGAGACCCAGTACTTC.

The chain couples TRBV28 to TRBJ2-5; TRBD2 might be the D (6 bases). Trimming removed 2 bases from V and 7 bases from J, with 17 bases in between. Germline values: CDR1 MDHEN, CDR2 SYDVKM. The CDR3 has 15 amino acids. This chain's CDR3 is CASSLGQDYEWTQYF. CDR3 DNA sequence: TGTGCCAGCAGTTTAGGGCAGGACTACGAGTGGACCCAGTACTTC.

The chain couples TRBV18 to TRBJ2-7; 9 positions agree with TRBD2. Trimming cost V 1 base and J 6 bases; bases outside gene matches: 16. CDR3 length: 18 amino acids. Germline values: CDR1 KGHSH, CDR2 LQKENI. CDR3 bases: TGTGCCAGCTCACCACTACCTAGCGGGGCCGTAGGGGGCCTCGAGCAGTACTTC. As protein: CASSPLPSGAVGGLEQYF.

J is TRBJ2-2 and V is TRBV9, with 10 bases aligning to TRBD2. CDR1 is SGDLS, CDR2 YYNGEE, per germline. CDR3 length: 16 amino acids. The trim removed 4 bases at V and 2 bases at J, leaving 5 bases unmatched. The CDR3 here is CASSHGTSENTGELFF. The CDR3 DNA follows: TGTGCCAGCAGCCACGGGACTAGCGAAAACACCGGGGAGCTGTTTTTT.

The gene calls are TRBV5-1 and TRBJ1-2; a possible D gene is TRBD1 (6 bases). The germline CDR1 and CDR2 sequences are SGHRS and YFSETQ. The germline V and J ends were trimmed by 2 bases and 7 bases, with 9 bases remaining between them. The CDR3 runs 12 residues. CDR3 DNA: TGCGCCAGCAGCTTTTCCAGGGGTGGCTACACCTTC. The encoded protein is CASSFSRGGYTF.

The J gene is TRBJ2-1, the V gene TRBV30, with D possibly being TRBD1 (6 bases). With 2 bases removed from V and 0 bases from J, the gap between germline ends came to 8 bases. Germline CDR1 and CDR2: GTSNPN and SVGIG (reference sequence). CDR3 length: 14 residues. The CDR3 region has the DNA TGTGCCTGGAGTAGGGGGAGCTCCTACAATGAGCAGTTCTTC. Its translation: CAWSRGSSYNEQFF.

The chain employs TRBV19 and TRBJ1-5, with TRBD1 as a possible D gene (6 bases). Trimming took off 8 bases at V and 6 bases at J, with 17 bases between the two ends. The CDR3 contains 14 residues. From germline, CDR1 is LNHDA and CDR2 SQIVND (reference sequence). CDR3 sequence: CASGTTGRIQPQHF. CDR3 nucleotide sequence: TGTGCCAGTGGGACTACAGGGAGAATTCAGCCCCAGCATTTT.

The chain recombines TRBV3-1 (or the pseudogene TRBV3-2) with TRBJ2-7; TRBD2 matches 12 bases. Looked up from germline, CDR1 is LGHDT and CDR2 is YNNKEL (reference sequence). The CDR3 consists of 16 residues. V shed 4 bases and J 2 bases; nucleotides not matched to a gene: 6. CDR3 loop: CASSRGLAGPTYEQYF. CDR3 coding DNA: TGTGCCAGCAGCCGGGGACTAGCGGGCCCCACCTACGAGCAGTACTTC.

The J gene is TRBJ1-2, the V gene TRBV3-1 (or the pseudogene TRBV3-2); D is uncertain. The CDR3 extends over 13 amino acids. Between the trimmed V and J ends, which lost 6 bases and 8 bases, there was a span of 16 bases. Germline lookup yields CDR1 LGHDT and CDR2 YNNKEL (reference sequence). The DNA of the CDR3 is TGTGCCAGCAGTCCCCAGGAGGTAGGGGGCTACACCTTC. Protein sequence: CASSPQEVGGYTF.

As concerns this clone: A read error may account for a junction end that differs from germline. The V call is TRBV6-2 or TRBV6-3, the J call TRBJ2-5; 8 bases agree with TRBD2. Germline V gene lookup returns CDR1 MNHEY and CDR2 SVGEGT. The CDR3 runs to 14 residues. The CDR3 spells CASSPAGGAFSGNF. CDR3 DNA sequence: TGTGCCAGCAGCCCCGCGGGGGGCGCCTTTTCCGGGAACTTC.

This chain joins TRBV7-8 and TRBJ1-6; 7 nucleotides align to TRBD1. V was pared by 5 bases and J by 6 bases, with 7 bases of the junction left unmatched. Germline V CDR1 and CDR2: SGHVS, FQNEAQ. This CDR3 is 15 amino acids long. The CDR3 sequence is CASSRTGSGNSPLHF. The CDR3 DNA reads TGTGCCAGCAGCCGGACAGGCTCGGGTAATTCACCCCTCCACTTT.

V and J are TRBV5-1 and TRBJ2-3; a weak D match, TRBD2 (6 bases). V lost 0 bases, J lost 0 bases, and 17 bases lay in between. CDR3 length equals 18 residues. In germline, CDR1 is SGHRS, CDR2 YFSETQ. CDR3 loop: CASSLGGLAATSTDTQYF. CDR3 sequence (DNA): TGCGCCAGCAGCTTGGGGGGGTTAGCGGCTACTAGCACAGATACGCAGTATTTT.

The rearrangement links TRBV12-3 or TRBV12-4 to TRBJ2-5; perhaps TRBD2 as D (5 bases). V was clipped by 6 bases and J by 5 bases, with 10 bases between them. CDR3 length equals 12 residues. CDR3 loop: CASSPPGETQYF. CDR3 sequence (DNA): TGTGCCAGCAGCCCCCCGGGGGAGACCCAGTACTTC.

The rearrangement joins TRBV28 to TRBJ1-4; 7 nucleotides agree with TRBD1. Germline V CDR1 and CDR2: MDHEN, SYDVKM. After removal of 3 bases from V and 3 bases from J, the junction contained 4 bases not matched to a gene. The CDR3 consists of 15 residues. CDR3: CASSFDGTANEKLFF. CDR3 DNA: TGTGCCAGCAGTTTCGACGGGACAGCTAATGAAAAACTGTTTTTT.

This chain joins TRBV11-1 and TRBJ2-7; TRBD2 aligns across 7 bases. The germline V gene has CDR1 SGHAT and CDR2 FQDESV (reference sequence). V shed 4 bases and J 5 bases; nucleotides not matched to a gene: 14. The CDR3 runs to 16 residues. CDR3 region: CASSSFRGTTLHEQYF. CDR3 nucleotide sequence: TGTGCCAGCAGCTCTTTCCGCGGGACTACTCTCCACGAGCAGTACTTC.

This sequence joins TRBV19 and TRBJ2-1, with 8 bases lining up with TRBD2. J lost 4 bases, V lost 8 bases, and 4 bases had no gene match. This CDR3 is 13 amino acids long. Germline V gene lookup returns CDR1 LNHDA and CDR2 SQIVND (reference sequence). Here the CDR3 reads CASRSGVYNEQFF. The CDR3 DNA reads TGTGCCAGTCGTAGCGGGGTATACAATGAGCAGTTCTTC.

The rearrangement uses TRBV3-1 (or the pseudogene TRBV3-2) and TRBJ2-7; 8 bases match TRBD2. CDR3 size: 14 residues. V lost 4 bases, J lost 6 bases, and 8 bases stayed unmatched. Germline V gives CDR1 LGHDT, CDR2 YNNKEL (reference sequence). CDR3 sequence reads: CASSPTAGAIEQYF. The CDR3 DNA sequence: TGTGCCAGCAGCCCAACAGCGGGAGCGATCGAGCAGTACTTC.

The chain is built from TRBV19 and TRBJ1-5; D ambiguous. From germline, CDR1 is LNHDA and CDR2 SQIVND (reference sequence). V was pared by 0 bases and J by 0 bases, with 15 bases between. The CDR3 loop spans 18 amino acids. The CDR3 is CASSIEALQSFSNQPQHF. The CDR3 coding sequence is TGTGCCAGTAGTATAGAGGCCCTCCAGTCCTTTAGCAATCAGCCCCAGCATTTT. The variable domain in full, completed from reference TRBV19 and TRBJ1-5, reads DGGITQSPKYLFRKEGQNVTLSCEQNLNHDAMYWYRQDPGQGLRLIYYSQIVNDFQKGDIAEGYSVSREKKESFPLTVTSAQKNPTAFYLCASSIEALQSFSNQPQHFGDGTRLSIL.

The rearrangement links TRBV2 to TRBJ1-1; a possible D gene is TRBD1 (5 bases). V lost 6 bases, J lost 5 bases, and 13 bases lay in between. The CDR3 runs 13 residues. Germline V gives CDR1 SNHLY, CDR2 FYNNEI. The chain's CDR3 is CASSNPGNTEAFF. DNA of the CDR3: TGTGCCAGCAGCAATCCAGGGAATACTGAAGCTTTCTTT.

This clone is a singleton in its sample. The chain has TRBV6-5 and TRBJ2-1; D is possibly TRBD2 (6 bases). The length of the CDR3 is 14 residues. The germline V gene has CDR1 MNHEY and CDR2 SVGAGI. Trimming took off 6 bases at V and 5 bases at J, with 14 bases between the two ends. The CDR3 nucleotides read TGTGCCAGCAGGGAGCGGAGGGAGAACAATGAGCAGTTCTTC. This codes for CASRERRENNEQFF.

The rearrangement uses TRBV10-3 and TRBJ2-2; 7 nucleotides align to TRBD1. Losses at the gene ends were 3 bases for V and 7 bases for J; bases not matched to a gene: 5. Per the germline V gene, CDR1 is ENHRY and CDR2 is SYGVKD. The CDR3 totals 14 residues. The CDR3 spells CAISDGQVHGELFF. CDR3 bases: TGTGCCATCAGTGATGGACAGGTCCACGGGGAGCTGTTTTTT.

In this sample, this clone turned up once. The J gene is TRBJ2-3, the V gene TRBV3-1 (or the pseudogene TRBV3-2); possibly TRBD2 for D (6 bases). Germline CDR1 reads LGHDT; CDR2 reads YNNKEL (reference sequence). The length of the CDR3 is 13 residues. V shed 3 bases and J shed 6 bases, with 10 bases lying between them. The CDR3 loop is CASSQGGGDTQYF. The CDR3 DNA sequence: TGTGCCAGCAGCCAGGGAGGCGGGGATACGCAGTATTTT.

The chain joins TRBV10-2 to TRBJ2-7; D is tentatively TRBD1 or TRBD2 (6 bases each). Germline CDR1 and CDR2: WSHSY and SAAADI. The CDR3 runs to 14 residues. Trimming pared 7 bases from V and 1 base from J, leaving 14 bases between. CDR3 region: CASKDGGGSYEQYF. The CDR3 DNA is TGCGCCAGCAAGGACGGGGGCGGTTCCTACGAGCAGTACTTC.

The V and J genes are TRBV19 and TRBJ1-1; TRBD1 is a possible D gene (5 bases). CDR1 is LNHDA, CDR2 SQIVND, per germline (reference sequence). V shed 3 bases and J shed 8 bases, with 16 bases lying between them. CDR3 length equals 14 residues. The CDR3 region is CASSMGQGESEAFF. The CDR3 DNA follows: TGTGCCAGTAGTATGGGCCAGGGAGAGAGCGAAGCTTTCTTT.